This T cell receptor (beta chain) was recorded in a study of shared clonotypes between healthy human individuals. V was trimmed by 3 bases and J by 1 base, leaving 6 bases between them. The CDR3 covers 13 residues. Per germline, CDR1 KGHSH and CDR2 LQKENI. Findings and caveats of the study: A small donor pool kept down the genetic and exposure-history diversity that was represented. All-four-donor shared clonotypes had higher generation probabilities than non-shared clonotypes did.

The method was immunoSEQ multiplex PCR; TCRdb's version includes in-frame clones alone and lacks a portion of them. The data hold about 1.5 million clones, with under 99% observed a single time. CD45RA-negative memory and CD45RA+ naive subsets were split from the CD4+ cells. This clone has just one count. Its antigen remains unknown. The sample holds other DNA sequences that translate to the same CDR3. This chain connects TRBV18 to TRBJ1-1; no definite D call. Sequencing was carried out using naive CD4+ T cells sorted from blood. Stated subset: CD45RA+ positively selected. The clonotype comes from a man aged 25 to 45 in good health. CDR3 DNA: TGTGCCAGCTCACCTAGACAGAACACTGAAGCTTTCTTT. Translation gives CASSPRQNTEAFF. The full variable domain, its missing parts supplied by reference TRBV18 and TRBJ1-1, is NAGVMQNPRHLVRRRGQEARLRCSPMKGHSHVYWYRQLPEEGLKFMVYLQKENIIDESGMPKERFSAEFPKEGPSILRIQQVVRGDSAAYFCASSPRQNTEAFFGQGTRLTVV.